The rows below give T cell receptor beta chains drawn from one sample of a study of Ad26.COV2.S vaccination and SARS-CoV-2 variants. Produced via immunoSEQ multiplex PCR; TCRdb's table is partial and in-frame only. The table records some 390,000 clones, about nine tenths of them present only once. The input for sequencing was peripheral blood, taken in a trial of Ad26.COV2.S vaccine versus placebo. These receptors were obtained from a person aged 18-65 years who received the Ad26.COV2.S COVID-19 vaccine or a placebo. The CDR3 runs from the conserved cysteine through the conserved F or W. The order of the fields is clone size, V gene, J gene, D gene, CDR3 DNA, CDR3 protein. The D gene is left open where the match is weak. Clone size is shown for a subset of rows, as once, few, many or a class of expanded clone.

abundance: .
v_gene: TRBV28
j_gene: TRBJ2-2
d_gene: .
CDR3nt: TGTGCCAGCAGTTCTTCCACCGGGGAGCTGTTTTTT
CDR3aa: CASSSSTGELFF

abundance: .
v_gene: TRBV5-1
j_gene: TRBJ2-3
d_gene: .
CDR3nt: TGCGCCAGCAGCTTGACACCAAGCACAGATACGCAGTATTTT
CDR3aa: CASSLTPSTDTQYF

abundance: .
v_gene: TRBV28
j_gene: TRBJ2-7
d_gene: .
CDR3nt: TGTGCCAGCAGTCACACGCGTTGGTTGTATGCAGGGTTCCACGAGCAGTACTTC
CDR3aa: CASSHTRWLYAGFHEQYF

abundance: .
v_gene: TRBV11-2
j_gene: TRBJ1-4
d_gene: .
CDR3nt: TGTGCCAGCAGCTTAGGGACCGGGAAACCTGGTTTTTTT
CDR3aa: CASSLGTGKPGFF

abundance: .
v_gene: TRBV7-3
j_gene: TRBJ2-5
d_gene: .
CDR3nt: TGTGCCAGCAGCTCCGGACTGGAAGAGACCCAGTACTTC
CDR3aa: CASSSGLEETQYF

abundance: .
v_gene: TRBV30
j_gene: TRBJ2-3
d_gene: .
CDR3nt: TGTGCCTGGAACCATGGGCGGACAGCTAGCACAGATACGCAGTATTTT
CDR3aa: CAWNHGRTASTDTQYF

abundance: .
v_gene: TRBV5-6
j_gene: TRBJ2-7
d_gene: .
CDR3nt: TGTGCCAGCAGCTTAAGTCTCTCCTACGAGCAGTACTTC
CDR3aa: CASSLSLSYEQYF

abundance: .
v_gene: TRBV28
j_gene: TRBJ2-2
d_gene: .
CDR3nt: TGTGCCAGCATTTCCGTTCCCGGGGGCACGAACACCGGGGAGCTGTTTTTT
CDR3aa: CASISVPGGTNTGELFF

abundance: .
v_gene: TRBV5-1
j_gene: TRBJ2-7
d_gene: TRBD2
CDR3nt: TGCGCCAGCAGCCCTCGAACTAGCGACGAGCAGTACTTC
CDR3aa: CASSPRTSDEQYF

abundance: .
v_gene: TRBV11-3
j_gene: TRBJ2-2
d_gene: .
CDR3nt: TGTGCCAGCAGCTTGTCAGGGAGAGACACCGGGGAGCTGTTTTTT
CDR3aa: CASSLSGRDTGELFF

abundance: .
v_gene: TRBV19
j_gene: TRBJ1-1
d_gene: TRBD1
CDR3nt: TGTGCCAGTACCGAAAGACAGGGTTTAAACACTGAAGCTTTCTTT
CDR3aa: CASTERQGLNTEAFF

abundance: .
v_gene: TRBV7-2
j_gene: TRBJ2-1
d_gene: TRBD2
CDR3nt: TGTGCCAGCAGTTCACCCCCGGGCGGGAGCTCCTACAATGAGCAGTTCTTC
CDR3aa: CASSSPPGGSSYNEQFF

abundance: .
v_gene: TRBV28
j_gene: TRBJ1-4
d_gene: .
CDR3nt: TGTGCCAGCAGTACGGGGGTGAATGAAAAACTGTTTTTT
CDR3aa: CASSTGVNEKLFF

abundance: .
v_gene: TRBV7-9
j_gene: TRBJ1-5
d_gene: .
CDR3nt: TGTGCCAGCAGCTTAGGTACAGGGAGGACGAATCAGCCCCAGCATTTT
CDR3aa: CASSLGTGRTNQPQHF

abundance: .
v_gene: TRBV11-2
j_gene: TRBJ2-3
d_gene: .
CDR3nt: TGTGCCAGCAGCTTAGGCACAGATACGCAGTATTTT
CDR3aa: CASSLGTDTQYF

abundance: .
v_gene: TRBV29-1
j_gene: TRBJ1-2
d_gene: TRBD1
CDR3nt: TGCAGCGTGGACGGACAGGGAAGTCCCTATGGCTACACCTTC
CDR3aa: CSVDGQGSPYGYTF

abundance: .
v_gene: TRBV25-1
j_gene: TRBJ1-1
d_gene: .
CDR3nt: TGTGCCAGCAAAGTGGGGGGGGCGAACACTGAAGCTTTCTTT
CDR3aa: CASKVGGANTEAFF

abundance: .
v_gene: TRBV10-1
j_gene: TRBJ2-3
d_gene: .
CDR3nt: TGCGCCAGCAGTGAACCGGCGCCTAGCACAGATACGCAGTATTTT
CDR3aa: CASSEPAPSTDTQYF

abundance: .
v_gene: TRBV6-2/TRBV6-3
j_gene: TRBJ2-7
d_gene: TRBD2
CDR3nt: TGTGCCAGCAGTTACCCATCGGGGGGCTACGAGCAGTACTTC
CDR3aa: CASSYPSGGYEQYF

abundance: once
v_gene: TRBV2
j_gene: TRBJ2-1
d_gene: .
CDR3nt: TGTGCCAGCAGTGGTAGGAGTGATCTCTACAATGAGCAGTTCTTC
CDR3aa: CASSGRSDLYNEQFF

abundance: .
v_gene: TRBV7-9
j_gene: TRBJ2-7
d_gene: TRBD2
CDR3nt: TGTGCCATCTCCGGGACTAGCGGGAGCGAGCAGTACTTC
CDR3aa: CAISGTSGSEQYF

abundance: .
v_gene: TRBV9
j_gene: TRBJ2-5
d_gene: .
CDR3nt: TGTGCCAGCAGCGTAGCGGCCGGCCAAGAGACCCAGTACTTC
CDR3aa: CASSVAAGQETQYF

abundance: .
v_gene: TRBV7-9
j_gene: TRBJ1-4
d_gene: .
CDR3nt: TGTGCCAGCAGCCCCCCTGGGGAAAAACTGTTTTTT
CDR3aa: CASSPPGEKLFF